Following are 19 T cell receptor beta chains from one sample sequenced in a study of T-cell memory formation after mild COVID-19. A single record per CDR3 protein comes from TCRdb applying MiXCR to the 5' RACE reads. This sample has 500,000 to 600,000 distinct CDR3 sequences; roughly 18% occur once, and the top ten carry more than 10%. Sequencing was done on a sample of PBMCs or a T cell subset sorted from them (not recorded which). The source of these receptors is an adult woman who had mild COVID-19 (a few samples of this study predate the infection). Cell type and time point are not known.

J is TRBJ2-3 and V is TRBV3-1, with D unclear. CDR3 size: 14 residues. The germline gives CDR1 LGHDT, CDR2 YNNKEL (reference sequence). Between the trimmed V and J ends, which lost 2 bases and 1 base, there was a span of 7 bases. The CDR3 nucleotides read TGTGCCAGCAGCCAACAGCCGCGCACAGATACGCAGTATTTT. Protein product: CASSQQPRTDTQYF.

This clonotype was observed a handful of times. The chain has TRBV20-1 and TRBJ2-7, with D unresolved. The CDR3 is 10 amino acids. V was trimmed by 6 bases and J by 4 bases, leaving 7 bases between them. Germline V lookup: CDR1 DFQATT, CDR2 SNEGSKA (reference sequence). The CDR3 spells CSALRYEQYF. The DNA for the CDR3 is TGCAGTGCCCTACGTTACGAGCAGTACTTC.

CDR3 nucleotides: TGTGCCAGCAGCTTAGTGCGGGCCCGCACAGATACGCAGTATTTT. It is translated as CASSLVRARTDTQYF. The chain couples TRBV7-2 to TRBJ2-3; perhaps TRBD2 as D (5 bases). The CDR3 consists of 15 residues. Germline V lookup: CDR1 SGHTA, CDR2 FQGNSA. Trimming removed 1 base at V and 1 base at J, with 9 bases between.

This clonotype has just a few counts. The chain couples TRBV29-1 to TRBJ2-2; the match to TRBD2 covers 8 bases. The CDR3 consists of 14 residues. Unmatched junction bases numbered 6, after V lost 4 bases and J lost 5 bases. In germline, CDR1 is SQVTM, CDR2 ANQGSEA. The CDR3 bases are TGCAGCGTTGGGTCGGGGGGGTTGACCGGGGAGCTGTTTTTT. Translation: CSVGSGGLTGELFF.

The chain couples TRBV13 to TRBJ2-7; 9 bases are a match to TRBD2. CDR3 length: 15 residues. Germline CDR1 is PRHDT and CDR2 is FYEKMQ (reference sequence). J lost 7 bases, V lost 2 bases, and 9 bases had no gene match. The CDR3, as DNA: TGTGCCAGCAGCTTAAGGGTAGCGGGAGCGTGGGAGCAGTACTTC. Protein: CASSLRVAGAWEQYF.

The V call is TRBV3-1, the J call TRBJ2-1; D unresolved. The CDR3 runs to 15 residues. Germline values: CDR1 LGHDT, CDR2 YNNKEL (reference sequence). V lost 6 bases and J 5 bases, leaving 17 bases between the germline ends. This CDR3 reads CASSPSSRRNNEQFF. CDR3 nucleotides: TGTGCCAGCAGTCCCTCGAGCAGGAGAAACAATGAGCAGTTCTTC.

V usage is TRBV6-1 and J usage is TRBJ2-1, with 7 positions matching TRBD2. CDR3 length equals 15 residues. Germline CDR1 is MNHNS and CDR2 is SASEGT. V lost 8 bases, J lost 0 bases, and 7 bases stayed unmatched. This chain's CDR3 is CASFWGGSSYNEQFF. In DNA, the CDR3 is TGTGCCAGCTTCTGGGGAGGGAGCTCCTACAATGAGCAGTTCTTC.

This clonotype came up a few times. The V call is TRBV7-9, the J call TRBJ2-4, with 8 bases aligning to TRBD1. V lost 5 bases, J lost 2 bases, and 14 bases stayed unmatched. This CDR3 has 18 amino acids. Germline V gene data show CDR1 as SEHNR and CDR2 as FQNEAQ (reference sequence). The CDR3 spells CASSQAWADRDTKNIQYF. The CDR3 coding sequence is TGTGCCAGCAGCCAAGCTTGGGCGGACAGGGACACCAAAAACATTCAGTACTTC.

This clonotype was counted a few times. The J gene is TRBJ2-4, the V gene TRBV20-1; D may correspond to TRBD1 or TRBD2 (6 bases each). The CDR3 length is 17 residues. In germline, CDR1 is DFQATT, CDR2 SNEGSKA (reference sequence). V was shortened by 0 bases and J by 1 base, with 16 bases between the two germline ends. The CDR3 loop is CSAREIGGREAKNIQYF. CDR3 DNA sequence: TGCAGTGCTAGAGAGATAGGGGGGAGAGAGGCCAAAAACATTCAGTACTTC.

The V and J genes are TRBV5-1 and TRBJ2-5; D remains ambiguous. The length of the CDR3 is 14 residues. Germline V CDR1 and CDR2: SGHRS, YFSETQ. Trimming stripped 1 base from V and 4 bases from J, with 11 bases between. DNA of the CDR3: TGCGCCAGCAGCTTGCCCAGGTCCAGAGAGACCCAGTACTTC. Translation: CASSLPRSRETQYF.

Here the CDR3 reads CASSLGQGMMDTQYF. The CDR3 DNA reads TGTGCCAGCAGCTTGGGACAGGGGATGATGGATACGCAGTATTTT. This chain links TRBV5-6 with TRBJ2-3; 8 bases map to TRBD1. Germline CDR1 is SGHDT and CDR2 is YYEEEE. J lost 6 bases, V lost 0 bases, and 6 bases had no gene match. This CDR3 contains 15 residues.

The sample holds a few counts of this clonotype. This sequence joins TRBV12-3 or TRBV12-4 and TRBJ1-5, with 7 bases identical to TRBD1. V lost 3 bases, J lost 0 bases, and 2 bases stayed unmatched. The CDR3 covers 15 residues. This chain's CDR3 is CASSFRGLSNQPQHF. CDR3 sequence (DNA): TGTGCCAGCAGTTTTAGGGGGCTTAGCAATCAGCCCCAGCATTTT.

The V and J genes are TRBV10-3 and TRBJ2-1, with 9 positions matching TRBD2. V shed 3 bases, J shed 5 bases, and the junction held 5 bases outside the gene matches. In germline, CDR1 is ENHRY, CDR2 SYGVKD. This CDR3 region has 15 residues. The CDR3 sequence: CAISEGLAGNNEQFF. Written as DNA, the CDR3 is TGTGCCATCAGTGAAGGGCTAGCGGGAAACAATGAGCAGTTCTTC.

The CDR3 DNA reads TGTGCCAGCAGCTTTACTAGCGGGGGCCTCAATGAGCAGTTCTTC. Encoded protein: CASSFTSGGLNEQFF. The chain combines TRBV7-8 with TRBJ2-1; 11 nucleotides align to TRBD2. The V and J ends lost 3 bases and 6 bases, in that order; junction bases with no gene match: 4. The CDR3 is 15 amino acids. Germline V gives CDR1 SGHVS, CDR2 FQNEAQ.

The CDR3 spells CASTPLGIRSIQYF. The CDR3 coding sequence is TGTGCCAGCACCCCCCTGGGGATCCGGAGCATTCAGTACTTC. The rearrangement joins TRBV12-3 or TRBV12-4 to TRBJ2-4, with D hard to call. V was clipped by 7 bases and J by 9 bases, with 19 bases between them. This CDR3 is built from 14 residues.

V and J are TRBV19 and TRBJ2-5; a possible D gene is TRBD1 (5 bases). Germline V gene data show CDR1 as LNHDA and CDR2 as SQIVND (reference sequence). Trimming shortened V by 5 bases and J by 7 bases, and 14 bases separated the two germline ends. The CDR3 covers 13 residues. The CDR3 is CASSYGQLGTQYF. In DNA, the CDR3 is TGTGCCAGTAGTTACGGACAATTGGGGACCCAGTACTTC.

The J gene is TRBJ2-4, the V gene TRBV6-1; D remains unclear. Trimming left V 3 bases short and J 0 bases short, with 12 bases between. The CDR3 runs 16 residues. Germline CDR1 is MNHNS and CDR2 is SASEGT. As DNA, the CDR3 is TGTGCCAGCAGTGATCCTCGGACCGCAGCCAAAAACATTCAGTACTTC. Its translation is CASSDPRTAAKNIQYF.

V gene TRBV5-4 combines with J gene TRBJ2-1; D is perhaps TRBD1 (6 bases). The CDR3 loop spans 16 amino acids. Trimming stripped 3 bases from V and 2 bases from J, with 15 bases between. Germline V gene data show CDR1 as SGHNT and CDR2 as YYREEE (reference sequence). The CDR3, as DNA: TGTGCCAGCAGCTCGACTCACAGGGTGACCTACAATGAGCAGTTCTTC. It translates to CASSSTHRVTYNEQFF.

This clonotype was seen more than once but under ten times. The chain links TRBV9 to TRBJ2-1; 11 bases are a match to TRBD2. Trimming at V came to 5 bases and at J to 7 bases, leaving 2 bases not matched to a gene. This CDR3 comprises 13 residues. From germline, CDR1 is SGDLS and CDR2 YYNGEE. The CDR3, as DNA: TGTGCCAGCAGTCCTAGCGGGAGGAATGAGCAGTTCTTC. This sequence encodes CASSPSGRNEQFF.